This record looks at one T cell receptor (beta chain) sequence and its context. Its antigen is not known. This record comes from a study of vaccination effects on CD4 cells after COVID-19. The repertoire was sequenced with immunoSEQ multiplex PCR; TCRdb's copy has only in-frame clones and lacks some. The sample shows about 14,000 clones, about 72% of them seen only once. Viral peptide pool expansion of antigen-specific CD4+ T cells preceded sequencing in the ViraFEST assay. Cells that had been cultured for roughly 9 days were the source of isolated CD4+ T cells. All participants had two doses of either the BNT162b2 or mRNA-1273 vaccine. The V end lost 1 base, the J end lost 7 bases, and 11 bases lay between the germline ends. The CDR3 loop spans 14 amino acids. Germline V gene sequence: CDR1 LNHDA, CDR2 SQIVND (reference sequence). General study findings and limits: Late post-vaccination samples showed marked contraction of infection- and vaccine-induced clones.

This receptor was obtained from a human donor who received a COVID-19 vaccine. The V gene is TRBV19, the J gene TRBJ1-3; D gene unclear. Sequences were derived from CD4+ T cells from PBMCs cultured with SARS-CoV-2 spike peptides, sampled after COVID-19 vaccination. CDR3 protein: CASSIGARGNTIYF. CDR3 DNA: TGTGCCAGTAGTATAGGGGCCCGAGGGAACACCATATATTTT.